The text below deals with one T cell receptor (beta chain). The antigen it recognizes is unknown. Base qualities were left out, and no much larger clone turns up one base away. The entry originates in a study of T-cell memory formation after mild COVID-19 (dated by TCRdb to the early 2020s). Regarding the study in general: Most TCR sequence clusters were specific to one of the two donors. In two donors, T-cell clones that expanded and contracted after mild COVID-19 were followed by sequencing TCRalpha and TCRbeta repertoires longitudinally. The cohort comprised two young, previously healthy adult volunteers, one female and one male.

Study-wide conclusions, independent of this receptor: Contracting CD4+ clones were found mainly in CM and EM memory subsets, while CD8+ clones were enriched in EMRA. SARS-CoV-2 specificity was not confirmed for the second-wave clones peaking on day 37. Only a couple of mild cases were covered by the study, and larger cohorts that include severe cases with pre-infection samples were considered necessary. Clones contracting from day 15 to 85 had balanced CD4/CD8 phenotypes, while a second wave expanding from day 15 to 37 was biased towards CD4+. Some responding clones were detected in pre-infection memory, suggesting pre-existing cross-reactive memory T cells joined the SARS-CoV-2 response.

PBMCs were isolated by Ficoll-Paque density gradient centrifugation. Sequencing relied on an Illumina NovaSeq 6000. cDNA libraries for TCRalpha and TCRbeta were prepared by 5'RACE using constant-segment primers, with sample barcodes and unique molecular identifiers added. Trizol reagent was used to extract RNA from every sample. Library amplification was performed in two PCR steps, and a second sample barcode and Illumina TruSeq adapters were introduced in the second step. Sequencing of libraries was performed on an Illumina NovaSeq with 2 x 150 bp paired-end reads. Per the original workflow: With migec v1.2.7, reads were demultiplexed and then collapsed into UMI-guided consensus sequences. Using mixcr v2.1.11, UMI consensuses were aligned to TRA and TRB V and J templates and then assembled into clonotypes. A clonotype was counted as expanded or contracted only when both edgeR and NoisET called the clonotype significant, with the noise models trained on biological replicates. For edgeR calls, the thresholds were a false discovery rate-adjusted p below 0.01 and a log2 fold-change of 1. As an exploratory analysis of dynamics, max-normalized trajectories of the 1000 most abundant clonotypes were examined with PCA combined with hierarchical clustering. Separately sequenced CD4+ and CD8+ repertoires were used to assign the CD4 or CD8 phenotype of responding clones. The public reads were run again by TCRdb, first through fastp at Q25 and then through MiXCR, and only productive beta chains were kept. Each entry is one CDR3 protein sequence, shown with its most common DNA and genes. It is TCRdb's table, rather than the study itself, that gives the V and J calls and clone size. Present in this sample are around 450,000 distinct CDR3 sequences, 20% to 30% of which were seen just once. The biggest ten clones account for roughly 8.7% of the sample.

The sample was PBMCs or a T cell subset sorted from them (not recorded which). The TCR comes from an adult woman who had mild COVID-19 (a few samples of this study predate the infection). The sample titles of this study are shuffled in the database, so cell type and time point are left out; the donor was told from shared clones.

The CDR3 reads as follows: CASSFQRTSTDTQYF. The DNA reads TGTGCCAGCAGCTTTCAGCGGACTAGCACAGATACGCAGTATTTT. The chain uses TRBV5-4 and TRBJ2-3; the best D guess is TRBD2, with 5 bases matching. CDR1 and CDR2 were assigned from the germline V gene (reference sequence) as SGHNT and YYREEE. The CDR3 starts with the cysteine, ends with the phenylalanine, and has 15 residues. Just the 45-base CDR3 DNA is kept, in frame starting at base 1. Trimming removed 2 bases from V and 0 bases from J, leaving 10 bases between the germline ends. Reference TRBV5-4 and TRBJ2-3 proteins supply the regions before and after the CDR3; the full variable domain is: ETGVTQSPTHLIKTRGQQVTLRCSSQSGHNTVSWYQQALGQGPQFIFQYYREEENGRGNFPPRFSGLQFPNYSSELNVNALELDDSALYLCASSFQRTSTDTQYFGPGTRLTVL.